The present T cell receptor beta chain was sequenced within a study of shared clonotypes between healthy human individuals. CDR1 and CDR2 from the germline V gene are SGHTA and FQGNSA. Trimming stripped 1 base from V and 3 bases from J, with 7 bases between. CDR3 length equals 14 residues. Measured with immunoSEQ multiplex PCR; TCRdb has only the in-frame clones, and not every one. The sample holds 800,000 to 950,000 clones, about 96% seen once. Naive CD8 cells comprised CD45RO-negative, CCR7-positively selected cells, excluding terminally differentiated effector memory CD45RA+ cells. The chain has TRBV7-2 and TRBJ2-1, with D hard to call. The sequenced material came from naive CD8+ T cells sorted from blood. The receptor was derived from a man aged 25 to 45 in good health. CDR3 sequence: CASSLVGVYNEQFF. CDR3 sequence (DNA): TGTGCCAGCAGCTTAGTTGGGGTCTACAATGAGCAGTTCTTC.